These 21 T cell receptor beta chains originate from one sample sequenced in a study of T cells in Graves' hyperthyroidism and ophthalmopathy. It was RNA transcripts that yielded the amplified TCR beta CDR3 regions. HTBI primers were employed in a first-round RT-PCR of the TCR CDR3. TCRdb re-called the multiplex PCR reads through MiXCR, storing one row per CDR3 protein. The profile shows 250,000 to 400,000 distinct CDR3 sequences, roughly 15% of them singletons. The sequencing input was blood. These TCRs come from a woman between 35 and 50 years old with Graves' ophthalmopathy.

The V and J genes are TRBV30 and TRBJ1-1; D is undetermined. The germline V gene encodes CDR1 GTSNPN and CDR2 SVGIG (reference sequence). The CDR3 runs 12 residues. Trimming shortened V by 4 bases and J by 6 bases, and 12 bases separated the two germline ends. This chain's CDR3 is CAWISALAEAFF. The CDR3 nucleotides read TGTGCCTGGATATCAGCACTGGCTGAAGCTTTCTTT.

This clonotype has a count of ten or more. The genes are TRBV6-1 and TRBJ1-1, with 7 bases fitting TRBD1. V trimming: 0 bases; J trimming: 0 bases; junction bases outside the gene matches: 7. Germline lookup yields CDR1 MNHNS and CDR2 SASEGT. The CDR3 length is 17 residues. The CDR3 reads CASSEARDSYMNTEAFF. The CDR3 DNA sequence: TGTGCCAGCAGTGAAGCGAGGGACAGTTACATGAACACTGAAGCTTTCTTT.

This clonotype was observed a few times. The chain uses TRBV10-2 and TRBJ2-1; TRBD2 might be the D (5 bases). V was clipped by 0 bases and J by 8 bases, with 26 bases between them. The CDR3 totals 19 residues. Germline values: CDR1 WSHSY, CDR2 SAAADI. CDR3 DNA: TGCGCCAGCAGTGAGTCTCGGCTAGAGGAGGCCCCTTTTGGGGATGAGCAGTTCTTC. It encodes CASSESRLEEAPFGDEQFF.

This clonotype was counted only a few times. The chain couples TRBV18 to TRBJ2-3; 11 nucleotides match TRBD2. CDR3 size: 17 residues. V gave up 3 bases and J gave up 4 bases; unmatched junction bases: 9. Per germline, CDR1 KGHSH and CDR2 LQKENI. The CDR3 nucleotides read TGTGCCAGCTCACCTCTCCCGACTAGCGGGAACGCAGATACGCAGTATTTT. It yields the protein CASSPLPTSGNADTQYF.

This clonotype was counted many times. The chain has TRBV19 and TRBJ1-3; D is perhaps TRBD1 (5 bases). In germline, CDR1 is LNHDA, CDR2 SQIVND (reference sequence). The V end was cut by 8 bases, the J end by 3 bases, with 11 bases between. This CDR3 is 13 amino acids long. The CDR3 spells CASQGTVGNTIYF. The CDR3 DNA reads TGTGCCAGTCAAGGGACGGTTGGAAACACCATATATTTT.

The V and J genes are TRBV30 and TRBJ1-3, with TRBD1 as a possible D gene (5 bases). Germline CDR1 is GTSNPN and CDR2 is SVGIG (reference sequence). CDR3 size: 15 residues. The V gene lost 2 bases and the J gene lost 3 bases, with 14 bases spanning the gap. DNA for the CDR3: TGTGCCTGGAGTTCGGCAGGGAGCTTTGGAAACACCATATATTTT. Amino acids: CAWSSAGSFGNTIYF.

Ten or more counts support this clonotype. The chain's CDR3 is CSATAGRRLAEQYF. For the CDR3, the DNA is TGCAGTGCTACTGCCGGGCGCCGGCTAGCCGAGCAGTACTTC. The chain is built from TRBV20-1 and TRBJ2-7, with D perhaps matching TRBD2 (5 bases). Germline V gene data show CDR1 as DFQATT and CDR2 as SNEGSKA (reference sequence). V was clipped by 4 bases and J by 6 bases, with 19 bases between them. This CDR3 is built from 14 residues.

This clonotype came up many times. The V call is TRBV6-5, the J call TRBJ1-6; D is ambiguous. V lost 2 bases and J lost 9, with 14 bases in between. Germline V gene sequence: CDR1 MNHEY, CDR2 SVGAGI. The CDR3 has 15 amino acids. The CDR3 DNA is TGTGCCAGCAGTTACAGGACCCGCAGCGTTTCACCCCTCCACTTT. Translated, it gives CASSYRTRSVSPLHF.

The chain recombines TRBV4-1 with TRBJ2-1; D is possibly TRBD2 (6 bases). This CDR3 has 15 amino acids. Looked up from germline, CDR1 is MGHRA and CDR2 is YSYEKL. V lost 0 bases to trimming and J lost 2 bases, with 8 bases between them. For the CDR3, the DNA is TGCGCCAGCAGCCAAGATGAGCGGGCCTACAATGAGCAGTTCTTC. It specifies CASSQDERAYNEQFF.

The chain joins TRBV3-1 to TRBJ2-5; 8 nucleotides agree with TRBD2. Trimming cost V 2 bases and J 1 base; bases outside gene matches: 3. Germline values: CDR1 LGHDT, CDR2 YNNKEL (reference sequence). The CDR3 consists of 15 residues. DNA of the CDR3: TGTGCCAGCAGCCAACTACTAGCGGCCCAAGAGACCCAGTACTTC. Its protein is CASSQLLAAQETQYF.

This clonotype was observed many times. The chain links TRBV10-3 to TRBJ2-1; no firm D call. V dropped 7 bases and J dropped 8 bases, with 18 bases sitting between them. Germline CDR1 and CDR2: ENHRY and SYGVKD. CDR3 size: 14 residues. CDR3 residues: CAINRGGSRDEQFF. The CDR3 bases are TGTGCCATCAATCGTGGTGGTAGCCGGGATGAGCAGTTCTTC.

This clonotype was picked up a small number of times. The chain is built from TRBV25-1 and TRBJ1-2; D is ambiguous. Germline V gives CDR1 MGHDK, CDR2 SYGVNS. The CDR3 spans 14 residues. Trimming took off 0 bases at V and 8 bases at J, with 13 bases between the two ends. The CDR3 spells CASSEYSRAVGYTF. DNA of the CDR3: TGTGCCAGCAGTGAATATTCTAGGGCGGTGGGCTACACCTTC.

This CDR3 reads CASKGRGIGQDTGELFF. The CDR3 DNA sequence: TGTGCCAGCAAGGGCAGGGGGATCGGTCAGGACACCGGGGAGCTGTTTTTT. This rearrangement joins TRBV6-1 to TRBJ2-2, with 7 nucleotides matching TRBD1. Looked up from germline, CDR1 is MNHNS and CDR2 is SASEGT. This CDR3 comprises 17 residues. Trimming removed 7 bases from V and 3 bases from J; junction bases left unmatched: 14.

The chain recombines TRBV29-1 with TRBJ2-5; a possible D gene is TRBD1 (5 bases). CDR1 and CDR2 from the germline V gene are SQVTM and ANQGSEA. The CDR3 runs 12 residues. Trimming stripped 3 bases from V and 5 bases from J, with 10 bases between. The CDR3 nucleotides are TGCAGCGTTGACGGAGCAGGGGAGACCCAGTACTTC. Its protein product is CSVDGAGETQYF.

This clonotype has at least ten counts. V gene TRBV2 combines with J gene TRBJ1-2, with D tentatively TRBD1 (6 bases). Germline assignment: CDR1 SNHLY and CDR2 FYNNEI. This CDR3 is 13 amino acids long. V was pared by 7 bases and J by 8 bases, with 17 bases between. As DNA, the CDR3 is TGTGCCAGCATTAGGACAGAAGGAGGGGGCTACACCTTC. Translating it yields CASIRTEGGGYTF.

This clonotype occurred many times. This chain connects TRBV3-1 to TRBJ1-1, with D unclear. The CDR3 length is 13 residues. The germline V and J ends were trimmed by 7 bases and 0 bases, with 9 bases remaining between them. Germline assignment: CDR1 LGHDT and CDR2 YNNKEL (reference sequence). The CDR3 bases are TGTGCCAGCACTCCGGACTTGAACACTGAAGCTTTCTTT. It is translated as CASTPDLNTEAFF. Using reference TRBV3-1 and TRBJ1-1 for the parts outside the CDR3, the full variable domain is DTAVSQTPKYLVTQMGNDKSIKCEQNLGHDTMYWYKQDSKKFLKIMFSYNNKELIINETVPNRFSPKSPDKAHLNLHINSLELGDSAVYFCASTPDLNTEAFFGQGTRLTVV.

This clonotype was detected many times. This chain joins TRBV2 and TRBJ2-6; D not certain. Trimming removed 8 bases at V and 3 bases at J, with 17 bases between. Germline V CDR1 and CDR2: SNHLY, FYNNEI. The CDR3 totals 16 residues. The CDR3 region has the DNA TGTGCCAGCGTCAAGTATGGGATCGGTGGGGCCAACGTCCTGACTTTC. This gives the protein CASVKYGIGGANVLTF. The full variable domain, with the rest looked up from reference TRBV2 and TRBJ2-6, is EPEVTQTPSHQVTQMGQEVILRCVPISNHLYFYWYRQILGQKVEFLVSFYNNEISEKSEIFDDQFSVERPDGSNFTLKIRSTKLEDSAMYFCASVKYGIGGANVLTFGAGSRLTVL.

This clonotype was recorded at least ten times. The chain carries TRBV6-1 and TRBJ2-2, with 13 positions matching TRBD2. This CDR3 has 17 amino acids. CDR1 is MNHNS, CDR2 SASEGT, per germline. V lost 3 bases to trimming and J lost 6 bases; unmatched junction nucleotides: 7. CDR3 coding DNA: TGTGCCAGCAGTGAGCCGGGACTAGCGGGATTGTCCGGGGAGCTGTTTTTT. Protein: CASSEPGLAGLSGELFF.

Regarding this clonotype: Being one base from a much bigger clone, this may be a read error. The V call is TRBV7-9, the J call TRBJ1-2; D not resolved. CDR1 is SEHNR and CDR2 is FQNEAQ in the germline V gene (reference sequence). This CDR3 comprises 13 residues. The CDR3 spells CASSLVHEYGCTF. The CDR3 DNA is TGTGCCAGCAGCTTAGTGCACGAATATGGCTGCACCTTC.

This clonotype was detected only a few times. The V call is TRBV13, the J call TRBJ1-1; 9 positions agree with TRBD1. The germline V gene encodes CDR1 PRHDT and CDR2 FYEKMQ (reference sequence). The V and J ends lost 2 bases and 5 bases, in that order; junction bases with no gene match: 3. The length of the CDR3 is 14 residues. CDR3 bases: TGTGCCAGCAGCTTATGGACAGGGGATACTGAAGCTTTCTTT. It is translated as CASSLWTGDTEAFF.

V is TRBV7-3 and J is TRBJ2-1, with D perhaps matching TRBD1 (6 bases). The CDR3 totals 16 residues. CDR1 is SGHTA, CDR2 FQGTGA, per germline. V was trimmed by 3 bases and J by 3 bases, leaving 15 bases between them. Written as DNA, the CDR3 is TGTGCCAGCAGCTTCCGCCAGGGCAGGGGCTACAATGAGCAGTTCTTC. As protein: CASSFRQGRGYNEQFF.